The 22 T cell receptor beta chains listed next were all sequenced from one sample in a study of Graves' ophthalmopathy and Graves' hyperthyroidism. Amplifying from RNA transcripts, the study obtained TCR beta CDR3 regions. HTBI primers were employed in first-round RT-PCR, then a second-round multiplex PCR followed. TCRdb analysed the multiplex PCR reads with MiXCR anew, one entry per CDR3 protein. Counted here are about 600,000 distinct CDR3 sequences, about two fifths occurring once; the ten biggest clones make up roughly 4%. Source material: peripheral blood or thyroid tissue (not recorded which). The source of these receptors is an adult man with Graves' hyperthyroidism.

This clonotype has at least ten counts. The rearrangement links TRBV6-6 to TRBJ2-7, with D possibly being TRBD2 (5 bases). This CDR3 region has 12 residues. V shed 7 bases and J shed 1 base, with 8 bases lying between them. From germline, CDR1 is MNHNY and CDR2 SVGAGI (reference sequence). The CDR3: CASTEGSYEQYF. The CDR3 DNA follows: TGTGCCAGCACAGAGGGTTCCTACGAGCAGTACTTC.

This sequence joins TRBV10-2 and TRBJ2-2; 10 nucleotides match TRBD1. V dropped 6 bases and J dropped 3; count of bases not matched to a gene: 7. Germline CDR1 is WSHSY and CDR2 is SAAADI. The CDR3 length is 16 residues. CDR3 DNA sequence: TGCGCCAGCAGGAGACAGGGGGCGCGGGACACCGGGGAGCTGTTTTTT. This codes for CASRRQGARDTGELFF.

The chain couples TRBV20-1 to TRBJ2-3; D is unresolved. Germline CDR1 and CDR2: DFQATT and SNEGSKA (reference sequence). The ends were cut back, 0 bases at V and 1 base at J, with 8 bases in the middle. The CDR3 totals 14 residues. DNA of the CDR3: TGCAGTGCTAGAGATTTTATTGGCACAGATACGCAGTATTTT. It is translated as CSARDFIGTDTQYF.

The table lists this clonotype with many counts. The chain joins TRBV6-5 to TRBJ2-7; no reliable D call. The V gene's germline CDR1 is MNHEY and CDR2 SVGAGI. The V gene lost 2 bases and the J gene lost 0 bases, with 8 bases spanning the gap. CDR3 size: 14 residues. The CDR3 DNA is TGTGCCAGCAGTTACGGGGTAGGCTCCTACGAGCAGTACTTC. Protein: CASSYGVGSYEQYF.

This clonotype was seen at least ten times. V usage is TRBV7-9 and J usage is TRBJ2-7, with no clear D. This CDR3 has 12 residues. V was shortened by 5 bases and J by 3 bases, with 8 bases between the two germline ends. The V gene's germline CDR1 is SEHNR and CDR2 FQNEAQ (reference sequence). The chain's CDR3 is CASSADGYEQYF. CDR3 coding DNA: TGTGCCAGCAGCGCGGACGGCTACGAGCAGTACTTC.

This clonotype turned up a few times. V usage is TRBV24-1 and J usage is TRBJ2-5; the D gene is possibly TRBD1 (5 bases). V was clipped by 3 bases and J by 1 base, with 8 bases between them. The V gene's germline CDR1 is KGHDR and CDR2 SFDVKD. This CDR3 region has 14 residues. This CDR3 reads CATSDRTSQETQYF. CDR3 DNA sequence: TGTGCCACCAGTGATCGGACATCCCAAGAGACCCAGTACTTC.

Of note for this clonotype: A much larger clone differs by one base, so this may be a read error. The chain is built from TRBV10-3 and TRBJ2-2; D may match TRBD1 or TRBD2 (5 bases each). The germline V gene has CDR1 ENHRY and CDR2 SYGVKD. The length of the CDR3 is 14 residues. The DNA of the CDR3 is TGTGCCAGCAGTGCGCAGGGAAGTACCGGGGCGCTGTTTTTT. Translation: CASSAQGSTGALFF.

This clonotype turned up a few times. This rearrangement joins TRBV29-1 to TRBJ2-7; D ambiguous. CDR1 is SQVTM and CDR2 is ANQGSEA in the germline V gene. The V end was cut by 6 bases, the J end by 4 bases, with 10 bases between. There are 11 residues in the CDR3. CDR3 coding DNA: TGCAGCGTCGCATGGGGTTACGAGCAGTACTTC. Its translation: CSVAWGYEQYF.

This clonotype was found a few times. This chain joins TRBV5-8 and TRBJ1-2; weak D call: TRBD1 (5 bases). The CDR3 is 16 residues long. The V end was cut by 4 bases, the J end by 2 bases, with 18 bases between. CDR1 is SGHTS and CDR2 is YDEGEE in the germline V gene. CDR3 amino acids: CASSVDVGRVNYGYTF. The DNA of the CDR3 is TGTGCCAGCAGCGTAGATGTCGGCAGGGTGAACTATGGCTACACCTTC.

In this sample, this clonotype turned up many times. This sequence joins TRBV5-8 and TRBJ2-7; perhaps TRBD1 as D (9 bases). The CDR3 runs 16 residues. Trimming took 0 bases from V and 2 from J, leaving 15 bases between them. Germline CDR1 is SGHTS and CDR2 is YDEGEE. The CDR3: CASSLAGGTGTYEQYF. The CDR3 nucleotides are TGTGCCAGCAGCTTGGCGGGGGGGACAGGGACCTACGAGCAGTACTTC.

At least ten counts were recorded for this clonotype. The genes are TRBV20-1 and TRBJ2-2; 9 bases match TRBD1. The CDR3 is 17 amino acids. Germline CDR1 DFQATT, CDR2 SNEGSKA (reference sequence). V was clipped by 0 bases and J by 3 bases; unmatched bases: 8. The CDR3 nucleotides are TGCAGTGCTAGAGATTGGAGGACAGGGGCCGACACCGGGGAGCTGTTTTTT. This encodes CSARDWRTGADTGELFF.

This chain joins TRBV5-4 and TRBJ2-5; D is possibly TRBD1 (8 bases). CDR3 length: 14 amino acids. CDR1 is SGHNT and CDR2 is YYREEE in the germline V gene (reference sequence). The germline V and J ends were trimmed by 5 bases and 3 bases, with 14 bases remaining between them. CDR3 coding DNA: TGTGCCAGCAGAGACAGGGGACTAAAAGAGACCCAGTACTTC. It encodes CASRDRGLKETQYF.

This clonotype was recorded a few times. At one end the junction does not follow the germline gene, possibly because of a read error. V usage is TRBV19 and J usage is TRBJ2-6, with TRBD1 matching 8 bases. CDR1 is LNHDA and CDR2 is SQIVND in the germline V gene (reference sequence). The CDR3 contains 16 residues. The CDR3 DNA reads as TGTGCCAGTAGAGACCCCCAGGGGGCTGGTGCCAACGTCCTGACTTTC. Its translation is CASRDPQGAGANVLTF. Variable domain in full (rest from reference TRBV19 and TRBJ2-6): DGGITQSPKYLFRKEGQNVTLSCEQNLNHDAMYWYRQDPGQGLRLIYYSQIVNDFQKGDIAEGYSVSREKKESFPLTVTSAQKNPTAFYLCASRDPQGAGANVLTFGAGSRLTVL.

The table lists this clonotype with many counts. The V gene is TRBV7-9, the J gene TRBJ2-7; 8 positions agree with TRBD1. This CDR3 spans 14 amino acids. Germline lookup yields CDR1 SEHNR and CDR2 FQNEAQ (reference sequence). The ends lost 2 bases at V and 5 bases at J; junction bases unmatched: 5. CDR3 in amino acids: CASSLIGQGHEQYF. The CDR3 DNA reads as TGTGCCAGCAGCTTAATCGGACAGGGACACGAGCAGTACTTC. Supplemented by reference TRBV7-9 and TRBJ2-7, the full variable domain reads DTGVSQNPRHKITKRGQNVTFRCDPISEHNRLYWYRQTLGQGPEFLTYFQNEAQLEKSRLLSDRFSAERPKGSFSTLEIQRTEQGDSAMYLCASSLIGQGHEQYFGPGTRLTVT.

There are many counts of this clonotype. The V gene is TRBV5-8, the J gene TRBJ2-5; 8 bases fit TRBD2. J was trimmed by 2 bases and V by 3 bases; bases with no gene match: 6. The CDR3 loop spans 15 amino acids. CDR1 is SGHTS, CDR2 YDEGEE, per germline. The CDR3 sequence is CASSSRTSRQETQYF. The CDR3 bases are TGTGCCAGCAGCTCAAGGACTAGCAGACAAGAGACCCAGTACTTC. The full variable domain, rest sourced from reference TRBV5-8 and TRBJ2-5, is EAGVTQSPTHLIKTRGQQATLRCSPISGHTSVYWYQQALGLGLQFLLWYDEGEERNRGNFPPRFSGRQFPNYSSELNVNALELEDSALYLCASSSRTSRQETQYFGPGTRLLVL.

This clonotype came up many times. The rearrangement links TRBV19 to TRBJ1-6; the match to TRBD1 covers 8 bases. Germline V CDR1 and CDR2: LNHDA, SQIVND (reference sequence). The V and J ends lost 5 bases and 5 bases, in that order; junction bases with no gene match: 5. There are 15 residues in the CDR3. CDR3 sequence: CASSETGDHNSPLHF. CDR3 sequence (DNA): TGTGCCAGTAGTGAGACAGGGGACCATAATTCACCCCTCCACTTT.

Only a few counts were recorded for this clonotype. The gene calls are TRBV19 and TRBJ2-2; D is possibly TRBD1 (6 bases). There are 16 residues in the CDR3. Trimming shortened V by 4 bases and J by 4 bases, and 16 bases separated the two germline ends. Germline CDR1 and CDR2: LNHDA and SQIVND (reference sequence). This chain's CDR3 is CASSKRSGVGTGELFF. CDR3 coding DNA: TGTGCCAGTAGTAAGAGGTCAGGGGTCGGCACCGGGGAGCTGTTTTTT.

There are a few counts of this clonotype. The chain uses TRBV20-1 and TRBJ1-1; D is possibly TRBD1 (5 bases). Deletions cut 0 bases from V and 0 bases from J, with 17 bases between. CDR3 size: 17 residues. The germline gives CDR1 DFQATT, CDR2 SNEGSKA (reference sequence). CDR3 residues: CSARDRRDGGVNTEAFF. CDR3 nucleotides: TGCAGTGCTAGAGATCGAAGGGACGGCGGGGTGAACACTGAAGCTTTCTTT.

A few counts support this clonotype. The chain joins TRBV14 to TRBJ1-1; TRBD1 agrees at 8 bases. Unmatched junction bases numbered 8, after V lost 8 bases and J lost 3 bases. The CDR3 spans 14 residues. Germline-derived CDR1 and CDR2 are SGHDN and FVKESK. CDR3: CASSTYRGDTEAFF. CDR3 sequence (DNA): TGTGCCAGCTCAACTTACAGGGGGGACACTGAAGCTTTCTTT.

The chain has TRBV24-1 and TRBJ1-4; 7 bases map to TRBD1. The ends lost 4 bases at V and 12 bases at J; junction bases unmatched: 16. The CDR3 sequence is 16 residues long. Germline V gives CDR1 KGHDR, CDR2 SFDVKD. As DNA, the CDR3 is TGTGCCACCAGTGACCAAGCTACAAGGGACAGTCAACAACTGTTTTTT. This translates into CATSDQATRDSQQLFF.

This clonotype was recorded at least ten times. The CDR3: CASRTLAGGSYTGELFF. In DNA form, the CDR3 reads TGTGCCAGCAGAACACTAGCGGGGGGCTCTTACACCGGGGAGCTGTTTTTT. The rearrangement uses TRBV7-6 and TRBJ2-2, with 12 bases matching TRBD2. V shed 6 bases, J shed 3 bases, and the junction held 8 bases outside the gene matches. Germline loops: CDR1 SGHVS, CDR2 FNYEAQ. This CDR3 has 17 residues. The full variable domain, rest sourced from reference TRBV7-6 and TRBJ2-2, is GAGVSQSPRYKVTKRGQDVALRCDPISGHVSLYWYRQALGQGPEFLTYFNYEAQQDKSGLPNDRFSAERPEGSISTLTIQRTEQRDSAMYRCASRTLAGGSYTGELFFGEGSRLTVL.

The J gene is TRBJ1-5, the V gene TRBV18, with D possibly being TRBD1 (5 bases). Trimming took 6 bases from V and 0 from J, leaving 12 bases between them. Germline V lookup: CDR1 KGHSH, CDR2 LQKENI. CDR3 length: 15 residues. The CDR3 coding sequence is TGTGCCAGCTCCCCGGGACCGTATAGCAATCAGCCCCAGCATTTT. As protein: CASSPGPYSNQPQHF.